This record looks at one T cell receptor beta chain sequence and its context. The data are from a study of T cell changes during pregnancy in multiple sclerosis. Clones were sequenced by immunoSEQ multiplex PCR, and TCRdb holds only the in-frame ones, with some missing. The profile covers over 70,000 clones, with approximately 92% appearing a single time and 2.8% taken by the ten largest. The input for sequencing was peripheral blood, taken in the third trimester of pregnancy. This TCR was sampled from a female donor in good health, enrolled as a control in a pregnancy study.

The CDR3 spells CASRTGTSGYTGSYEQYF. As DNA, the CDR3 is TGTGCCAGCAGGACCGGGACTAGCGGGTATACTGGATCCTACGAGCAGTACTTC. V is TRBV27 and J is TRBJ2-7; 12 bases match TRBD2. The CDR3 loop spans 18 amino acids. CDR1 and CDR2 (germline): MNHEY, SMNVEV (reference sequence). V was pared by 6 bases and J by 1 base, with 13 bases of the junction left unmatched.